This T cell receptor beta chain emerged from a study of blood T cell repertoires in COVID-19. Study background: Italy, Spain and the United States were the sources of the convalescent and acute COVID-19 samples. Sample material is recorded as cDNA or gDNA derived from T cells, B-cell-depleted T cells, or PBMCs.

The CDR3 is 16 amino acids. The germline gives CDR1 SGHRS, CDR2 YFSETQ. V gave up 4 bases and J gave up 4 bases, with 17 bases separating them. In regard to this clone: This specimen includes other DNA sequences encoding the same CDR3.

As handled by the study authors: Reference gene primer amplification gave nucleated cell count estimates. Produced via immunoSEQ multiplex PCR; TCRdb's table is partial and in-frame only. The V and J calls and the clone size are those of that table, but D and trimming were determined from the DNA. Altogether some 170,000 clones are present, approximately 88% being singletons, with the ten largest covering 9.1%. The chain joins TRBV5-1 to TRBJ1-4; D may be TRBD1 (6 bases). This clonotype originated in a woman aged 80 or older with active or convalescent COVID-19. Specimen: peripheral blood. The DNA of the CDR3 is TGCGCCAGCAGCGAAACCGGGGGCGGGGGTAATGAAAAACTGTTTTTT. It yields the protein CASSETGGGGNEKLFF. The full variable domain, completed using reference TRBV5-1 and TRBJ1-4, is KAGVTQTPRYLIKTRGQQVTLSCSPISGHRSVSWYQQTPGQGLQFLFEYFSETQRNKGNFPGRFSGRQFSNSRSEMNVSTLELGDSALYLCASSETGGGGNEKLFFGSGTQLSVL.